The subject of this entry is one TCR beta chain. CD45RA+ naive and CD45RA-negative memory subsets were separated from CD4+ cells. This entry comes from a study of shared clonotypes between healthy human individuals. On the study more broadly: The plates for each donor numbered three CD4 naive, three CD4 memory, two CD8 naive and one CD8 memory.

The assay was immunoSEQ multiplex PCR, and TCRdb's table has in-frame clones only and misses some. The sample records about a million clones, about 72% being singletons. The length of the CDR3 is 13 residues. Germline loops: CDR1 SGHVS, CDR2 FNYEAQ. V lost 3 bases and J lost 8, with 13 bases in between. The clonotype originates from a young man in good health. Some clones in this sample may be carry-over from other donors' samples. Sequenced sample: memory CD4+ T cells from PBMCs. Subset noted: CD45RA-negative fraction. The chain links TRBV7-6 to TRBJ1-2; perhaps TRBD1 as D (5 bases). Here the CDR3 reads CASSFLQGAGYTF. In nucleotides, the CDR3 is TGTGCCAGCAGCTTTTTGCAGGGTGCGGGCTACACCTTC.